Detailed here is one T cell receptor beta chain. Its antigen is still unknown. RNA amounts of roughly 0.45 to 1 ug underwent reverse transcription with random hexamers. An immunoSEQ multiplex PCR generated amplified TCR beta CDR3 products spanning 54 Vbeta and 13 Jbeta. TCRdb re-called the immunoSEQ multiplex PCR reads with MiXCR, one entry per CDR3 protein. The repertoire consists of about 130,000 distinct CDR3 sequences, with roughly 94% occurring once and the leading ten covering roughly 0.17%. These data come from a study of CD8 T cells in Susac syndrome. The CDR3 length is 14 residues. The V gene's germline CDR1 is DFQATT and CDR2 SNEGSKA (reference sequence). Germline trimming cut 5 bases from V and 3 bases from J; bases unmatched to any gene: 3. Sequencing of TCR beta, carried out with a high-throughput approach, was applied to CD8+ and CD4+ T cells from the blood. The CD8+ and CD4+ T cells were isolated magnetically using a negative isolation approach, whereas the TEMRA cells were enriched by FACS.

General study points: The number of Susac-specific public clones found was some 17 in total CD8+ repertoires and about 5 in CD8+ TEMRA repertoires.

Material for sequencing was CD8+ T cells from PBMCs. The genes are TRBV20-1 and TRBJ2-1, with 11 bases identical to TRBD2. This clonotype was sampled from a human donor with Susac syndrome. The CDR3 sequence: CSALAGGVYNEQFF. For the CDR3, the DNA is TGCAGTGCTTTAGCGGGAGGGGTCTACAATGAGCAGTTCTTC.